What follows are 27 T cell receptor beta chains derived from one specimen sequenced in a study of shared clonotypes between healthy human individuals. Terminally differentiated effector memory CD45RA+ cells were left out of the naive CD8 fraction, which was CD45RO-negative and positively selected for CCR7. The table came from immunoSEQ multiplex PCR; TCRdb's copy has only in-frame clones and leaves some out. The sample comprises hundreds of thousands of clones, about 95% of which are singletons, and roughly 0.1% rests with the top ten. Input material: naive CD8+ T cells sorted from blood. Source of these receptors: a woman in her twenties or thirties in good health.

This chain connects TRBV5-6 to TRBJ1-1; a possible D gene is TRBD1 (6 bases). Trimming left V 2 bases short and J 1 base short, with 9 bases between. The germline gives CDR1 SGHDT, CDR2 YYEEEE. The CDR3 length is 14 residues. CDR3 DNA: TGTGCCAGCAGCTTCGGGACACCGAACACTGAAGCTTTCTTT. This encodes CASSFGTPNTEAFF.

This clone was detected only once. The genes are TRBV7-9 and TRBJ2-3; maybe TRBD1 (5 bases). The V end was cut by 1 base, the J end by 4 bases, with 12 bases between. The CDR3 runs 15 residues. Germline CDR1 SEHNR, CDR2 FQNEAQ (reference sequence). In DNA, the CDR3 is TGTGCCAGCAGCTTAGATACAGGATCCCCAGATACGCAGTATTTT. This translates into CASSLDTGSPDTQYF.

V usage is TRBV5-1 and J usage is TRBJ2-7; 11 bases map to TRBD1. CDR1 and CDR2 (germline): SGHRS, YFSETQ. V lost 1 base, J lost 2 bases, and 14 bases stayed unmatched. CDR3 length: 19 amino acids. This chain's CDR3 is CASSLPGQGAGRFPYEQYF. The CDR3 nucleotides are TGCGCCAGCAGCTTGCCAGGACAGGGGGCAGGTCGGTTCCCCTACGAGCAGTACTTC.

The chain combines TRBV9 with TRBJ1-2, with 7 bases aligning to TRBD1. The CDR3 consists of 14 residues. The J segment lost 4 bases and the V segment lost 4 bases, leaving 7 bases of the junction unmatched. Germline CDR1 SGDLS, CDR2 YYNGEE. The CDR3 DNA follows: TGTGCCAGCAGCACCCGGACAGGTCTCTATGGCTACACCTTC. Protein product: CASSTRTGLYGYTF.

This clone showed up just once. The J gene is TRBJ1-5, the V gene TRBV2; 12 bases are shared with TRBD1. Per the germline V gene, CDR1 is SNHLY and CDR2 is FYNNEI. CDR3 length: 14 amino acids. Trimming took 6 bases from V and 6 from J; bases not matched to a gene: 3. This CDR3 reads CASRGTGGGQPQHF. The DNA of the CDR3 is TGTGCCAGCAGGGGGACAGGGGGCGGTCAGCCCCAGCATTTT.

The chain is built from TRBV11-3 and TRBJ2-7, with TRBD2 matching 10 bases. The length of the CDR3 is 13 residues. The V and J ends lost 3 bases and 6 bases, in that order; junction bases with no gene match: 2. Looked up from germline, CDR1 is SGHNT and CDR2 is YENEEA. The CDR3 DNA follows: TGTGCCAGCAGCTTCATAGCGGGAGGCGAGCAGTACTTC. It specifies CASSFIAGGEQYF.

V and J are TRBV27 and TRBJ2-7, with 8 bases that match TRBD2. Germline V gives CDR1 MNHEY, CDR2 SMNVEV (reference sequence). The CDR3 sequence is 16 residues long. The V segment lost 6 bases and the J segment 2 bases; nucleotides outside the gene matches: 12. CDR3 sequence (DNA): TGTGCCAGCAGAAGTCCACTAGCGGCCAAGCCCTACGAGCAGTACTTC. It encodes CASRSPLAAKPYEQYF.

V usage is TRBV4-2 and J usage is TRBJ1-5; possible D gene TRBD1, 5 bases. Between the trimmed V and J ends, which lost 0 bases and 5 bases, there was a span of 5 bases. The CDR3 covers 13 residues. Germline CDR1 and CDR2: LGHNA and YNFKEQ. The CDR3 DNA reads TGTGCCAGCAGCCAAGAGACAGATCAGCCCCAGCATTTT. Encoded protein: CASSQETDQPQHF.

The chain is built from TRBV19 and TRBJ2-7; D not resolved. The CDR3 is made up of 13 amino acids. Germline assignment: CDR1 LNHDA and CDR2 SQIVND (reference sequence). Trimming removed 6 bases at V and 0 bases at J, with 9 bases between. The CDR3 spells CASSGLSSYEQYF. For the CDR3, the DNA is TGTGCCAGTAGCGGGTTAAGCTCCTACGAGCAGTACTTC.

This rearrangement joins TRBV9 to TRBJ2-4; 11 nucleotides agree with TRBD2. Unmatched junction bases numbered 14, after V lost 0 bases and J lost 9 bases. CDR3 length: 18 residues. The germline CDR1 and CDR2 sequences are SGDLS and YYNGEE. CDR3 sequence: CASSVGTSGSPISSIQYF. CDR3 nucleotide sequence: TGTGCCAGCAGCGTAGGAACTAGCGGGAGTCCGATATCTTCCATTCAGTACTTC.

The chain is built from TRBV28 and TRBJ1-2, with TRBD1 as a possible D gene (5 bases). Germline V gives CDR1 MDHEN, CDR2 SYDVKM. The length of the CDR3 is 11 residues. V lost 6 bases, J lost 6 bases, and 8 bases lay in between. The CDR3 DNA is TGTGCCAGCAGCCGAGGGGATGGCTACACCTTC. The encoded protein is CASSRGDGYTF.

The chain uses TRBV27 and TRBJ1-5; 7 bases are shared with TRBD1. CDR3 length equals 17 residues. J gave up 4 bases and V 0 bases, and 9 bases lay outside the gene matches. From germline, CDR1 is MNHEY and CDR2 SMNVEV (reference sequence). This chain's CDR3 is CASSLSIGRGDNQPQHF. In nucleotides, the CDR3 is TGTGCCAGCAGTTTATCGATCGGCAGGGGGGATAATCAGCCCCAGCATTTT.

The chain links TRBV27 to TRBJ2-7; D may be TRBD1 or TRBD2 (5 bases each). CDR1 is MNHEY and CDR2 is SMNVEV in the germline V gene (reference sequence). This CDR3 region has 14 residues. Trimming stripped 5 bases from V and 4 bases from J, with 15 bases between. The CDR3 here is CASSPLGRGYEQYF. Written as DNA, the CDR3 is TGTGCCAGCAGTCCCCTGGGGCGCGGGTACGAGCAGTACTTC.

The V call is TRBV7-8, the J call TRBJ2-7; D perhaps matches TRBD1 (6 bases). The V gene lost 5 bases and the J gene lost 6 bases, with 17 bases spanning the gap. Germline loops: CDR1 SGHVS, CDR2 FQNEAQ. This CDR3 spans 14 amino acids. This CDR3 reads CASSTSRLGAEQYF. CDR3 DNA sequence: TGTGCCAGCAGCACTTCGAGACTGGGGGCCGAGCAGTACTTC. The full variable domain, in which reference TRBV7-8 and TRBJ2-7 provide the parts outside the CDR3, is GAGVSQSPRYKVAKRGQDVALRCDPISGHVSLFWYQQALGQGPEFLTYFQNEAQLDKSGLPSDRFFAERPEGSVSTLKIQRTQQEDSAVYLCASSTSRLGAEQYFGPGTRLTVT.

V is TRBV14 and J is TRBJ2-1, with D perhaps given as TRBD1 or TRBD2 (5 bases each). The CDR3 is made up of 15 amino acids. The V end lost 4 bases, the J end lost 8 bases, and 18 bases lay between the germline ends. Germline lookup yields CDR1 SGHDN and CDR2 FVKESK. The CDR3 spells CASSPFVGAFDEQFF. CDR3 in DNA: TGTGCCAGCAGCCCCTTCGTCGGGGCATTTGATGAGCAGTTCTTC.

The chain combines TRBV11-2 with TRBJ1-3, with a weak D call TRBD1 (6 bases). Trimming pared 4 bases from V and 3 bases from J, leaving 22 bases between. There are 18 residues in the CDR3. The V gene's germline CDR1 is SGHAT and CDR2 FQNNGV. CDR3 protein: CASSSNRDPGDVGNTIYF. The CDR3 coding sequence is TGTGCCAGCAGCTCTAACCGGGACCCAGGGGACGTTGGAAACACCATATATTTT.

The CDR3 region is CASSTDSGIDQPQHF. In DNA, the CDR3 is TGTGCCAGTAGTACGGACAGTGGGATCGATCAGCCCCAGCATTTT. The chain has TRBV19 and TRBJ1-5; D perhaps matches TRBD1 (6 bases). Germline V lookup: CDR1 LNHDA, CDR2 SQIVND (reference sequence). V lost 4 bases and J 5 bases, leaving 15 bases between the germline ends. The CDR3 is 15 amino acids.

J is TRBJ1-5 and V is TRBV19; D is ambiguous. The germline gives CDR1 LNHDA, CDR2 SQIVND (reference sequence). The V end lost 3 bases, the J end lost 1 base, and 13 bases lay between the germline ends. The CDR3 covers 16 residues. Written as DNA, the CDR3 is TGTGCCAGTAGTATGGGTGGTGGATACAGCAATCAGCCCCAGCATTTT. As protein: CASSMGGGYSNQPQHF.

This chain joins TRBV13 and TRBJ2-1; possibly TRBD2 for D (5 bases). The CDR3 sequence is 15 residues long. The V end lost 5 bases, the J end lost 3 bases, and 14 bases lay between the germline ends. Germline lookup yields CDR1 PRHDT and CDR2 FYEKMQ (reference sequence). In nucleotides, the CDR3 is TGTGCCAGCAGCCCCGAAATTCGGGACTACAATGAGCAGTTCTTC. Translated, it gives CASSPEIRDYNEQFF.

The V gene is TRBV4-1, the J gene TRBJ2-3; no clear D. Germline V gene lookup returns CDR1 MGHRA and CDR2 YSYEKL. The CDR3 is made up of 16 amino acids. V lost 0 bases, J lost 2 bases, and 12 bases lay in between. CDR3 residues: CASSQDRLRATDTQYF. CDR3 in DNA: TGCGCCAGCAGCCAAGACAGGTTAAGGGCCACAGATACGCAGTATTTT.

This rearrangement joins TRBV2 to TRBJ2-1; TRBD1 is a possible D gene (5 bases). Germline CDR1 reads SNHLY; CDR2 reads FYNNEI. The V gene lost 7 bases and the J gene lost 5 bases, with 15 bases spanning the gap. CDR3 size: 14 residues. CDR3 DNA sequence: TGTGCCAGCACCCCCCCAGGGCGCGACAATGAGCAGTTCTTC. Amino acids: CASTPPGRDNEQFF.

This chain joins TRBV27 and TRBJ2-3; D call uncertain. V dropped 2 bases and J dropped 4 bases, with 13 bases sitting between them. The CDR3 runs to 15 residues. Germline CDR1 reads MNHEY; CDR2 reads SMNVEV (reference sequence). CDR3 in amino acids: CASSLGPAISDTQYF. DNA of the CDR3: TGTGCCAGCAGTTTAGGACCAGCCATCTCAGATACGCAGTATTTT.

The chain recombines TRBV5-4 with TRBJ2-1; unclear D gene. This CDR3 has 12 residues. Trimming removed 1 base at V and 5 bases at J, with 4 bases between. Germline lookup yields CDR1 SGHNT and CDR2 YYREEE (reference sequence). The CDR3 DNA follows: TGTGCCAGCAGCTTGTTGGACAATGAGCAGTTCTTC. Translating gives CASSLLDNEQFF.

The chain carries TRBV4-1 and TRBJ2-7; 9 positions match TRBD1. The CDR3 runs to 14 residues. Germline lookup yields CDR1 MGHRA and CDR2 YSYEKL. The ends lost 4 bases at V and 7 bases at J; junction bases unmatched: 8. For the CDR3, the DNA is TGCGCCAGCAGCCGGGGACAGGGAACGAGTGAGCAGTACTTC. Its translation is CASSRGQGTSEQYF.

This chain uses TRBV9 with TRBJ1-2; D unresolved. Between the trimmed V and J ends, which lost 0 bases and 3 bases, there was a span of 6 bases. The CDR3 runs 13 residues. Germline V gene lookup returns CDR1 SGDLS and CDR2 YYNGEE. In DNA form, the CDR3 reads TGTGCCAGCAGCGTAGAGGTATACTATGGCTACACCTTC. It encodes CASSVEVYYGYTF.

The chain carries TRBV7-2 and TRBJ2-7; possibly TRBD1 for D (5 bases). The CDR3 sequence is 14 residues long. Trimming pared 6 bases from V and 7 bases from J, leaving 19 bases between. Germline V gene lookup returns CDR1 SGHTA and CDR2 FQGNSA. The CDR3 DNA follows: TGTGCCAGCAGACAGGCGACCGGGTTGAGAGAGCAGTACTTC. Translation: CASRQATGLREQYF.

The gene calls are TRBV9 and TRBJ1-4; 7 bases are shared with TRBD1. The CDR3 totals 15 residues. Germline values: CDR1 SGDLS, CDR2 YYNGEE. J lost 0 bases, V lost 3 bases, and 2 bases had no gene match. CDR3 nucleotide sequence: TGTGCCAGCAGCGAGGGACAGTCAACTAATGAAAAACTGTTTTTT. Encoded protein: CASSEGQSTNEKLFF.